The entry below gives a single TCR beta chain sequence along with its context. Its matching antigen is unknown. This sample stems from a study of T cells in Graves' hyperthyroidism and ophthalmopathy. Findings of the study overall: Ophthalmopathy was told apart from stable hyperthyroidism by a 13 V-J model.

TCR beta CDR3 region amplification was performed from RNA transcripts. TCR CDR3 underwent first-round RT-PCR with the HTBI primer set. TCRdb processed the multiplex PCR reads anew with MiXCR; each CDR3 protein has one entry. The sample includes roughly 420,000 distinct CDR3 sequences, around 16% of them seen just once. Pregnant or lactating patients were excluded, as were those with uncontrolled infection or other autoimmune disease. The germline V gene has CDR1 SGDLS and CDR2 YYNGEE. The CDR3 covers 15 residues. V shed 0 bases and J shed 0 bases, with 6 bases lying between them. This TCR was sampled from a woman aged 18-30 years with Graves' hyperthyroidism. The V call is TRBV9, the J call TRBJ2-2; D is possibly TRBD2 (6 bases). Material: blood. CDR3 in DNA: TGTGCCAGCAGCGTAGGGACTACGAACACCGGGGAGCTGTTTTTT. Protein sequence: CASSVGTTNTGELFF.